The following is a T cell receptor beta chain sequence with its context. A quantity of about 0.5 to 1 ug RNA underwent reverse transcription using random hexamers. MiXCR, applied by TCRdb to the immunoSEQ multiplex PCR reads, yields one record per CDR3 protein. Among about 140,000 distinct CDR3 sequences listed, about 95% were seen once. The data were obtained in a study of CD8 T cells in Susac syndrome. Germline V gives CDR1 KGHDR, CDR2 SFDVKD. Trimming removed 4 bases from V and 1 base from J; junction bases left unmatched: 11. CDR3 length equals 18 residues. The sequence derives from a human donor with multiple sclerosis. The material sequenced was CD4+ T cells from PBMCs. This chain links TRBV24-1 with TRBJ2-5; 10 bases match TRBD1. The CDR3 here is CATSDSSRTGGIQETQYF. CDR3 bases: TGTGCCACCAGTGACTCCTCTAGGACAGGGGGGATCCAAGAGACCCAGTACTTC.